The 12 T cell receptor beta chains listed next were all sequenced from one sample in a study of siplizumab effects on memory and regulatory T cells. Sequencing was performed with immunoSEQ multiplex PCR; in TCRdb, only in-frame clones are kept and a portion is missing. This sample has some 65,000 clones, with about 90% found just once. The source material was Tregs sorted from blood. Source of these receptors: a human donor in good health.

A word on this clone: The same CDR3 also results from other DNA sequences found in this sample. This chain uses TRBV27 with TRBJ2-3, with TRBD2 identical over 12 bases. V gave up 4 bases and J gave up 1 base; unmatched junction bases: 3. Per germline, CDR1 MNHEY and CDR2 SMNVEV (reference sequence). The CDR3 is made up of 16 amino acids. The CDR3, as DNA: TGTGCCAGCAGTTCGAGACTAGCGGGGGGCACAGATACGCAGTATTTT. Protein product: CASSSRLAGGTDTQYF.

The chain recombines TRBV5-1 with TRBJ2-7, with TRBD1 identical over 8 bases. The trim removed 4 bases at V and 7 bases at J, leaving 10 bases unmatched. This CDR3 is 14 amino acids long. The germline V gene encodes CDR1 SGHRS and CDR2 YFSETQ. The CDR3 region is CASSQTGVGVEQYF. In nucleotides, the CDR3 is TGCGCCAGCAGCCAGACAGGGGTAGGAGTGGAGCAGTACTTC.

This clone was seen once. The rearrangement links TRBV5-1 to TRBJ1-1; the D is unclear. The ends were cut back, 0 bases at V and 1 base at J, with 10 bases in the middle. Germline-derived CDR1 and CDR2 are SGHRS and YFSETQ. The CDR3 extends over 15 amino acids. The CDR3 sequence is CASSLDGWQNTEAFF. The CDR3 nucleotides read TGCGCCAGCAGCTTGGATGGGTGGCAGAACACTGAAGCTTTCTTT.

CDR3 coding DNA: TGCGCCAGCAGCTTAGGACTAGCGGCCTACAATGAGCAGTTCTTC. Protein sequence: CASSLGLAAYNEQFF. The chain couples TRBV5-1 to TRBJ2-1; the match to TRBD2 covers 10 bases. Trimming took 2 bases from V and 2 from J; bases not matched to a gene: 1. CDR1 is SGHRS and CDR2 is YFSETQ in the germline V gene. CDR3 size: 15 residues.

This chain links TRBV7-3 with TRBJ2-1, with 9 positions matching TRBD2. V was pared by 1 base and J by 6 bases, with 13 bases of the junction left unmatched. Germline CDR1 reads SGHTA; CDR2 reads FQGTGA. The CDR3 runs 18 residues. The DNA for the CDR3 is TGTGCCAGCAGCTTAATCCGGTCTAGCGGGAAGGAGTCCAATGAGCAGTTCTTC. Protein product: CASSLIRSSGKESNEQFF.

This chain uses TRBV28 with TRBJ1-3; D is ambiguous. Germline V gives CDR1 MDHEN, CDR2 SYDVKM. The CDR3 is 14 residues long. Trimming took 5 bases from V and 4 from J, leaving 12 bases between them. Here the CDR3 reads CASSVGSSGNTIYF. The CDR3 DNA is TGTGCCAGCAGTGTAGGGAGTTCGGGAAACACCATATATTTT.

This chain joins TRBV28 and TRBJ2-1; 8 nucleotides agree with TRBD1. V lost 5 bases to trimming and J lost 10 bases; unmatched junction nucleotides: 13. The length of the CDR3 is 15 residues. Germline CDR1 MDHEN, CDR2 SYDVKM. The DNA for the CDR3 is TGTGCCAGCAGTCTCCTGACAGGGGCCGGTAAGGAGCAGTTCTTC. This translates into CASSLLTGAGKEQFF.

The J gene is TRBJ2-1, the V gene TRBV12-2; the table's D call TRBD1 went unverified against the DNA. TRBV12-2 is noted as a pseudogene. This CDR3 spans 15 amino acids. CDR3 protein: CASRLGQGILDEQFF. CDR3 DNA sequence: TGTGCAAGTCGCTTAGGGCAGGGAATATTGGATGAGCAGTTCTTC.

V is TRBV7-2 and J is TRBJ2-3; 8 bases are shared with TRBD2. Germline V gives CDR1 SGHTA, CDR2 FQGNSA. Losses at the gene ends were 5 bases for V and 3 bases for J; bases not matched to a gene: 7. CDR3 size: 15 residues. The chain's CDR3 is CASSLGGRRTDTQYF. DNA for the CDR3: TGTGCCAGCAGCCTCGGCGGGAGGAGGACAGATACGCAGTATTTT.

This chain connects TRBV11-3 to TRBJ2-7, with 9 bases matching TRBD2. V trimming: 1 base; J trimming: 2 bases; junction bases outside the gene matches: 3. Germline-derived CDR1 and CDR2 are SGHNT and YENEEA. The CDR3 has 15 amino acids. CDR3 protein: CASSLGGGRAYEQYF. The CDR3 bases are TGTGCCAGCAGCTTAGGTGGCGGGAGGGCCTACGAGCAGTACTTC.

The V and J genes are TRBV18 and TRBJ1-2, with 9 positions matching TRBD1. Germline trimming cut 1 base from V and 3 bases from J; bases unmatched to any gene: 3. The CDR3 length is 15 residues. CDR1 and CDR2 from the germline V gene are KGHSH and LQKENI. The CDR3 DNA follows: TGTGCCAGCTCACCACGGACAGGGGCGGACTATGGCTACACCTTC. Its protein product is CASSPRTGADYGYTF.

The rearrangement links TRBV19 to TRBJ2-2; D is uncertain. The CDR3 consists of 14 residues. V was clipped by 7 bases and J by 2 bases, with 11 bases between them. Per the germline V gene, CDR1 is LNHDA and CDR2 is SQIVND (reference sequence). For the CDR3, the DNA is TGTGCCAGTACTAGGACGACTAACACCGGGGAGCTGTTTTTT. It codes for CASTRTTNTGELFF.